One and the same sample provided the 13 T cell receptor beta chains below, sequenced in a study of T cell clonotyping in hematopoietic cell transplantation. Sequencing used immunoSEQ multiplex PCR; TCRdb keeps in-frame clones, though not all of them. The sample includes 6,000 or so clones, approximately 91% of them seen just once. The sample in question was peripheral blood mononuclear cells, obtained 100 days after allogeneic stem cell transplant. Source of these receptors: a male patient aged 40-50 years who had an allogeneic stem cell transplant from an unrelated donor, so the T cells may come from the graft donor. Some clones in this sample may be carry-over from other donors' samples.

A single count supports this clone. J is TRBJ2-5 and V is TRBV7-3; TRBD1 matches at 9 bases. Germline V gene data show CDR1 as SGHTA and CDR2 as FQGTGA. Unmatched junction bases numbered 2, after V lost 4 bases and J lost 2 bases. The CDR3 is made up of 14 amino acids. The CDR3 nucleotides read TGTGCCAGCAGCTCCGGGACAGGGCAAGAGACCCAGTACTTC. As protein: CASSSGTGQETQYF.

The V and J genes are TRBV6-1 and TRBJ2-1, with 7 positions matching TRBD1. Germline V gene sequence: CDR1 MNHNS, CDR2 SASEGT. The CDR3 contains 16 residues. The J segment lost 2 bases and the V segment lost 0 bases, leaving 4 bases of the junction unmatched. The CDR3: CASSEAQGVPYNEQFF. Written as DNA, the CDR3 is TGTGCCAGCAGTGAAGCGCAGGGGGTTCCCTACAATGAGCAGTTCTTC.

The J gene is TRBJ2-1, the V gene TRBV30, with D perhaps given as TRBD1 or TRBD2 (5 bases each). V was shortened by 4 bases and J by 3 bases, with 7 bases between the two germline ends. From germline, CDR1 is GTSNPN and CDR2 SVGIG (reference sequence). The CDR3 extends over 12 amino acids. CDR3 region: CAWTGSYNEQFF. In DNA, the CDR3 is TGTGCCTGGACAGGGAGCTACAATGAGCAGTTCTTC.

The DNA for the CDR3 is TGTGCCAGCAGTCTCGGGGGGGCACTTGAAAAACTGTTTTTT. Its protein product is CASSLGGALEKLFF. The chain carries TRBV28 and TRBJ1-4, with D possibly TRBD1 on 6 matching bases. V lost 5 bases and J lost 7, with 14 bases in between. Looked up from germline, CDR1 is MDHEN and CDR2 is SYDVKM. The CDR3 extends over 14 amino acids. Full variable domain (missing parts from reference TRBV28 and TRBJ1-4): DVKVTQSSRYLVKRTGEKVFLECVQDMDHENMFWYRQDPGLGLRLIYFSYDVKMKEKGDIPEGYSVSREKKERFSLILESASTNQTSMYLCASSLGGALEKLFFGSGTQLSVL.

The V gene is TRBV4-3, the J gene TRBJ2-7, with D unresolved. The CDR3 has 15 amino acids. The germline gives CDR1 LGHNA, CDR2 YSLEER. Trimming stripped 1 base from V and 2 bases from J, with 12 bases between. CDR3 nucleotides: TGCGCCAGCAGCCAAGGAGCACGGTCGGCCTACGAGCAGTACTTC. The encoded protein is CASSQGARSAYEQYF.

The rearrangement uses TRBV19 and TRBJ1-2, with D unresolved. The CDR3 consists of 11 residues. Germline V gene data show CDR1 as LNHDA and CDR2 as SQIVND (reference sequence). V lost 4 bases and J 2 bases, leaving 2 bases between the germline ends. The CDR3 region is CASSSNYGYTF. The CDR3 region has the DNA TGTGCCAGTAGTAGCAACTATGGCTACACCTTC.

This chain links TRBV30 with TRBJ2-7; a weak D match, TRBD2 (5 bases). V was trimmed by 0 bases and J by 5 bases, leaving 8 bases between them. There are 12 residues in the CDR3. Per the germline V gene, CDR1 is GTSNPN and CDR2 is SVGIG (reference sequence). The CDR3 coding sequence is TGTGCCTGGAGTGTAACCGGGGACGAGCAGTACTTC. Its protein product is CAWSVTGDEQYF. Full variable domain (remainder filled in from reference TRBV30 and TRBJ2-7): SQTIHQWPATLVQPVGSPLSLECTVEGTSNPNLYWYRQAAGRGLQLLFYSVGIGQISSEVPQNLSASRPQDRQFILSSKKLLLSDSGFYLCAWSVTGDEQYFGPGTRLTVT.

This chain joins TRBV19 and TRBJ2-5, with D possibly TRBD1 on 5 matching bases. Trimming shortened V by 6 bases and J by 4 bases, and 12 bases separated the two germline ends. CDR1 LNHDA and CDR2 SQIVND come from the germline V gene (reference sequence). The CDR3 has 13 residues. CDR3 coding DNA: TGTGCCAGTAGGGACAAGCCGCGAGAGACCCAGTACTTC. This sequence encodes CASRDKPRETQYF.

The J gene is TRBJ2-7, the V gene TRBV5-1; D is perhaps TRBD1 (6 bases). The CDR3 length is 15 residues. Trimming removed 0 bases at V and 4 bases at J, with 14 bases between. Germline CDR1 reads SGHRS; CDR2 reads YFSETQ. CDR3 protein: CASSLAQGLLYEQYF. Here the CDR3 DNA reads TGCGCCAGCAGCTTGGCACAGGGTCTCCTATACGAGCAGTACTTC.

The chain is built from TRBV6-1 and TRBJ1-2; unclear D gene. CDR1 is MNHNS and CDR2 is SASEGT in the germline V gene. CDR3 length equals 15 residues. Trimming cost V 4 bases and J 4 bases, with 16 bases left between them. The CDR3 DNA sequence: TGTGCCAGCAGTGCGAGCGACGGAATTTCCTATGGCTACACCTTC. Amino acid sequence: CASSASDGISYGYTF.

V and J are TRBV5-1 and TRBJ2-7; no clear D. This CDR3 has 14 amino acids. Germline V gene lookup returns CDR1 SGHRS and CDR2 YFSETQ. The V end lost 0 bases, the J end lost 6 bases, and 13 bases lay between the germline ends. CDR3 sequence reads: CASSLEGRFGEQYF. CDR3 DNA sequence: TGCGCCAGCAGCTTGGAGGGTAGGTTTGGCGAGCAGTACTTC. Based on the CDR3 plus reference TRBV5-1 and TRBJ2-7, the full variable domain is KAGVTQTPRYLIKTRGQQVTLSCSPISGHRSVSWYQQTPGQGLQFLFEYFSETQRNKGNFPGRFSGRQFSNSRSEMNVSTLELGDSALYLCASSLEGRFGEQYFGPGTRLTVT.

The chain uses TRBV9 and TRBJ1-3, with a tentative D call TRBD1 (5 bases). CDR3 length: 14 amino acids. Germline assignment: CDR1 SGDLS and CDR2 YYNGEE. V dropped 2 bases and J dropped 2 bases, with 8 bases sitting between them. Here the CDR3 reads CASSVGGPGNTIYF. CDR3 coding DNA: TGTGCCAGCAGCGTCGGGGGACCTGGAAACACCATATATTTT.

The sample holds one count of this clone. The genes are TRBV9 and TRBJ1-2, with 10 bases identical to TRBD1. J gave up 8 bases and V 4 bases, and 11 bases lay outside the gene matches. Germline CDR1 SGDLS, CDR2 YYNGEE. This CDR3 contains 15 residues. The chain's CDR3 is CASSPSDRGWEGYTF. DNA of the CDR3: TGTGCCAGCAGCCCCTCGGACAGGGGGTGGGAAGGCTACACCTTC.